The text below deals with one T cell receptor (beta chain). No antigen is known for it. In the PCR, 60 Vbeta and 13 Jbeta primers were used. Generated by immunoSEQ multiplex PCR, the TCRdb table keeps only in-frame clones and is missing some. The sample has about 94,000 clones, 79% seen once. This sample was taken from a study of cytomegalovirus exposure and HLA in healthy donors. General observations from the study: Later, TCR association rates were found to vary by HLA locus, highest for DRB1 and lowest for HLA-C. The study put 150 to 200 TCR beta chains on its list as cytomegalovirus-associated. A later analysis by the authors found several of the most significant clusters apparently linked to common viral pathogens. V- and J-gene trimming of TCR beta was linked (in a later analysis) to a missense DCLRE1C variant.

This CDR3 has 16 residues. The V segment lost 4 bases and the J segment 5 bases; nucleotides outside the gene matches: 5. The germline CDR1 and CDR2 sequences are SGHNT and YYREEE (reference sequence). Specimen: PBMCs. The TCR was taken from a woman between 40 and 50 years old in good health and CMV-seronegative. The chain combines TRBV5-4 with TRBJ2-5, with 16 nucleotides matching TRBD2. The CDR3 loop reads CASSGGLAGGPETQYF. The CDR3 DNA is TGTGCCAGCAGCGGGGGACTAGCGGGGGGGCCGGAGACCCAGTACTTC. Together with reference TRBV5-4 and TRBJ2-5, the CDR3 gives the full variable domain: ETGVTQSPTHLIKTRGQQVTLRCSSQSGHNTVSWYQQALGQGPQFIFQYYREEENGRGNFPPRFSGLQFPNYSSELNVNALELDDSALYLCASSGGLAGGPETQYFGPGTRLLVL.